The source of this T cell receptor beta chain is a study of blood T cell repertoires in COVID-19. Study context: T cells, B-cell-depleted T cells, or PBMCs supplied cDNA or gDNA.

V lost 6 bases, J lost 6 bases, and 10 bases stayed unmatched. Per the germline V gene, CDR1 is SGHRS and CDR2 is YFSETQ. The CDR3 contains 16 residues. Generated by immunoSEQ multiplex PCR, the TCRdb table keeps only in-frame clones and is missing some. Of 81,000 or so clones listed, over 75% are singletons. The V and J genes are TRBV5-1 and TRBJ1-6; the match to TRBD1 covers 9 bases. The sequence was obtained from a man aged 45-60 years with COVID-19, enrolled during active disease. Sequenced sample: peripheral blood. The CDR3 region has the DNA TGCGCCAGCACCCAAGGGACAGGGTTTGGTAATTCACCCCTCCACTTT. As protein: CASTQGTGFGNSPLHF.